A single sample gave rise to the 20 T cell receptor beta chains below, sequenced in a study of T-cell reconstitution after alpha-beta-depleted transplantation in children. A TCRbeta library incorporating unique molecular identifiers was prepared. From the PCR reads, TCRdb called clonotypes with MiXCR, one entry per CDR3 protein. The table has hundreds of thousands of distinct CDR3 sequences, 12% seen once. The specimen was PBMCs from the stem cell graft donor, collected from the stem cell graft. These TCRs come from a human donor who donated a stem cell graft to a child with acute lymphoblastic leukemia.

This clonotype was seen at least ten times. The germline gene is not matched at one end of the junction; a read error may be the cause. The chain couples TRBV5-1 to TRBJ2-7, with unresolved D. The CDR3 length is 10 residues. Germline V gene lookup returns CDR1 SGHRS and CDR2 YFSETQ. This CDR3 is CASNLDEQYF. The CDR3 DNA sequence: TGCGCCAGCAACTTGGACGAGCAGTACTTC.

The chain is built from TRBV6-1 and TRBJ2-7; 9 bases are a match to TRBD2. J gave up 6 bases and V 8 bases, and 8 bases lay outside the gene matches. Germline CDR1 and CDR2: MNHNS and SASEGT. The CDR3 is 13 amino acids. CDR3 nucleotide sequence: TGTGCCAGCCGTAGCGGGGGATTCATCGAGCAGTACTTC. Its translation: CASRSGGFIEQYF.

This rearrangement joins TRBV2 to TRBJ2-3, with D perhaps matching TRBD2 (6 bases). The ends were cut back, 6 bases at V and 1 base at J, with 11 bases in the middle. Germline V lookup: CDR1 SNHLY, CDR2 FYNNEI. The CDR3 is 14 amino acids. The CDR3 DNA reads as TGTGCCAGCAGACTAGCAGGCGGCACAGATACGCAGTATTTT. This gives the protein CASRLAGGTDTQYF.

The chain's CDR3 is CASSEKTGGYTGELFF. The CDR3 coding sequence is TGTGCCAGCAGTGAAAAGACAGGGGGTTACACCGGGGAGCTGTTTTTT. The gene calls are TRBV2 and TRBJ2-2, with TRBD1 identical over 9 bases. Trimming at V came to 2 bases and at J to 3 bases, leaving 4 bases not matched to a gene. Germline CDR1 reads SNHLY; CDR2 reads FYNNEI. The CDR3 covers 16 residues.

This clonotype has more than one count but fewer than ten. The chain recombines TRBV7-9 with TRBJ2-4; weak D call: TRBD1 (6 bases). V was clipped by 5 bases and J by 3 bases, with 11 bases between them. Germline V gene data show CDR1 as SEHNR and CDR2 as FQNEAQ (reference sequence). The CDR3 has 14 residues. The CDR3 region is CASSDTGIKNIQYF. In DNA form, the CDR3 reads TGTGCCAGCAGCGATACAGGGATCAAAAACATTCAGTACTTC.

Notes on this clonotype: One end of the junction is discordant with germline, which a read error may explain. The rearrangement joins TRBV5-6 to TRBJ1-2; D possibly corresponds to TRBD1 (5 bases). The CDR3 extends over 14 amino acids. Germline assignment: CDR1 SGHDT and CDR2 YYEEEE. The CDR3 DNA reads TGTGCCATCAGCCCCTGGCCGGGGGACTATGGCTACACCTTC. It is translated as CAISPWPGDYGYTF. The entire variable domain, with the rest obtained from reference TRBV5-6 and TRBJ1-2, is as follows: DAGVTQSPTHLIKTRGQQVTLRCSPKSGHDTVSWYQQALGQGPQFIFQYYEEEERQRGNFPDRFSGHQFPNYSSELNVNALLLGDSALYLCAISPWPGDYGYTFGSGTRLTVV.

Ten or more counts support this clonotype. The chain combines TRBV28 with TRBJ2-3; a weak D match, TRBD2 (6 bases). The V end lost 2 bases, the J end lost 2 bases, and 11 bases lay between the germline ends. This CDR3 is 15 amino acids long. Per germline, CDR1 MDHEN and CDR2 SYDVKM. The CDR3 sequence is CASSLRAGYTDTQYF. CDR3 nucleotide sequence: TGTGCCAGCAGTTTACGGGCGGGATACACAGATACGCAGTATTTT.

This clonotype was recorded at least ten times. CDR3 nucleotides: TGCGCCAGCAGCCTGGGACAGGGTGGGGCCGAGCAGTACTTC. This encodes CASSLGQGGAEQYF. This chain uses TRBV5-1 with TRBJ2-7; 9 bases map to TRBD1. Germline V gene sequence: CDR1 SGHRS, CDR2 YFSETQ. V gave up 4 bases and J gave up 6 bases; unmatched junction bases: 8. This CDR3 spans 14 amino acids.

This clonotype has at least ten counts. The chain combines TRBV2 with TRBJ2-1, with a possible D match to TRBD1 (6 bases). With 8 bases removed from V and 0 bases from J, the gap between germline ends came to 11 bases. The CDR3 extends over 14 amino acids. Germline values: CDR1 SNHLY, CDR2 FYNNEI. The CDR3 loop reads CASVADSSYNEQFF. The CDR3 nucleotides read TGTGCCAGCGTGGCGGACAGCTCCTACAATGAGCAGTTCTTC.

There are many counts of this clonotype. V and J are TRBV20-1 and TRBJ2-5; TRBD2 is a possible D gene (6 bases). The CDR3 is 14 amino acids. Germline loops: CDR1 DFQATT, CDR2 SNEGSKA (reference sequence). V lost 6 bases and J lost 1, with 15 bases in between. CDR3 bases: TGCAGTGCCACCGGATGGGACTTCCAAGAGACCCAGTACTTC. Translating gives CSATGWDFQETQYF.

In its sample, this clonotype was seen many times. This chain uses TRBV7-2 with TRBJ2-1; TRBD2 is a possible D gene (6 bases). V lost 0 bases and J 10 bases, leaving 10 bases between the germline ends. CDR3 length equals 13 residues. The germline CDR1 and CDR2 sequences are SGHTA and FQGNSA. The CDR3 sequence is CASSLASGTEQFF. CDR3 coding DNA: TGTGCCAGCAGCTTAGCTAGCGGAACGGAGCAGTTCTTC.

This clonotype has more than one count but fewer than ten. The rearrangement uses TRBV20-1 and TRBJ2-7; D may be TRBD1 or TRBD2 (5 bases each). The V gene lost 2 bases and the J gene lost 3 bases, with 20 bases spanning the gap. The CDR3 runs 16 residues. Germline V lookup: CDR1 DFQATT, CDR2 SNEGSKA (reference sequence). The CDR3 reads CSARRALGTDNYEQYF. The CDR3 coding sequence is TGCAGTGCTAGAAGAGCCCTCGGGACGGACAACTACGAGCAGTACTTC.

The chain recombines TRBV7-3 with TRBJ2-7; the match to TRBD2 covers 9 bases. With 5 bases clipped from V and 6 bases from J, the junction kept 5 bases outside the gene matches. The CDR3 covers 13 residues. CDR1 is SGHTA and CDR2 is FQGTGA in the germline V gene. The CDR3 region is CASSLQAGGEQYF. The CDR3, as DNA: TGTGCCAGCAGCCTGCAAGCGGGGGGCGAGCAGTACTTC.

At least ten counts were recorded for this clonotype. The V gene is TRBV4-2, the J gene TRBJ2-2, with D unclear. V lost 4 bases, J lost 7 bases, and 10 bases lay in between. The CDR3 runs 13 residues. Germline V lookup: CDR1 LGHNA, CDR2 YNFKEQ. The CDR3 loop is CASSPYNDGELFF. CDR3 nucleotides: TGTGCCAGCAGCCCATACAATGACGGGGAGCTGTTTTTT.

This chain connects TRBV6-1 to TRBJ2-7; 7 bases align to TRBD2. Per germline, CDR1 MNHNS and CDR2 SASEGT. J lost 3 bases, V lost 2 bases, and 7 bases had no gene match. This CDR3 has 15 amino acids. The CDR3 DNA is TGTGCCAGCAGTGAATGGGAGGGTATGGTCTACGAGCAGTACTTC. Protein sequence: CASSEWEGMVYEQYF.

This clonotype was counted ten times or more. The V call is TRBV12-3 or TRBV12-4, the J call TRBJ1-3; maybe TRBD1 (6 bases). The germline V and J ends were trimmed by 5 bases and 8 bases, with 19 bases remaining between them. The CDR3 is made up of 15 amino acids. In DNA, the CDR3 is TGTGCCAGCAGTCCGAGAACAGGGTACCGGGACACCATATATTTT. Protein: CASSPRTGYRDTIYF.

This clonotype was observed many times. The CDR3 here is CSVDRGNYGYTF. In nucleotides, the CDR3 is TGCAGCGTCGACAGGGGGAACTATGGCTACACCTTC. The genes are TRBV29-1 and TRBJ1-2; 9 bases are a match to TRBD1. The CDR3 consists of 12 residues. Germline V CDR1 and CDR2: SQVTM, ANQGSEA. Trimming removed 6 bases from V and 2 bases from J; junction bases left unmatched: 1.

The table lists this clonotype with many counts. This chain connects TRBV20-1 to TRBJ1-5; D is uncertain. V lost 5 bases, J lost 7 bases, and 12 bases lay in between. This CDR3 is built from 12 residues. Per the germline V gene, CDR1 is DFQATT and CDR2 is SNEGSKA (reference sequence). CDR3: CSASDHRQPQHF. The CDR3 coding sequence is TGCAGTGCTTCGGACCATCGGCAGCCCCAGCATTTT.

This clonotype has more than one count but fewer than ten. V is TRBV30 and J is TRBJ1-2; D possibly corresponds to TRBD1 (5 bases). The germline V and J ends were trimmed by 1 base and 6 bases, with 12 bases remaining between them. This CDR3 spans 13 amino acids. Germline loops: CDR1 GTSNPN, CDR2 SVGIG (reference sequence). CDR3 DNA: TGTGCCTGGAGTGGGGGCCTTTCCCATGGCTACACCTTC. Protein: CAWSGGLSHGYTF. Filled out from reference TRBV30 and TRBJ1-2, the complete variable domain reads SQTIHQWPATLVQPVGSPLSLECTVEGTSNPNLYWYRQAAGRGLQLLFYSVGIGQISSEVPQNLSASRPQDRQFILSSKKLLLSDSGFYLCAWSGGLSHGYTFGSGTRLTVV.

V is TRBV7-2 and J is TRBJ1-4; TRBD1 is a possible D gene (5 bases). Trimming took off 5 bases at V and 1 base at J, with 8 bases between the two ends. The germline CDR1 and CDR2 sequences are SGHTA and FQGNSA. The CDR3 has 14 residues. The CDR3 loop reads CASSRGGTNEKLFF. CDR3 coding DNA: TGTGCCAGCAGCCGGGGGGGAACTAATGAAAAACTGTTTTTT.